This T cell receptor (beta chain) was obtained from a study of T cells in Graves' hyperthyroidism and ophthalmopathy. In the study overall: Once the initial diagnosis was made, peripheral blood was obtained before any treatment.

Pregnant or lactating patients were excluded, as were those with uncontrolled infection or other autoimmune disease. Diagnoses were established using clinical symptoms, serum thyroxine and TRAb, thyroid ultrasound and orbital computed tomography. It was roughly 10 ml of fresh peripheral blood that supplied the PBMCs. This clonotype was recorded at least ten times. Amplified TCR beta CDR3 regions derived from RNA transcripts. HTBI primers drove first-round RT-PCR of the TCR CDR3. From the multiplex PCR reads, TCRdb called clonotypes with MiXCR, one entry per CDR3 protein. The sample lists around 600,000 distinct CDR3 sequences; more than 15% were seen once. The CDR3 has 14 amino acids. Between the trimmed V and J ends, which lost 5 bases and 5 bases, there was a span of 13 bases. In germline, CDR1 is SGHTA, CDR2 FQGNSA.

The receptor was derived from a woman in her thirties or forties with Graves' ophthalmopathy. The chain joins TRBV7-2 to TRBJ2-4; D ambiguous. Input material: blood. CDR3 residues: CASSHDWSENIQYF. As DNA, the CDR3 is TGTGCCAGCAGCCACGACTGGAGTGAAAACATTCAGTACTTC.